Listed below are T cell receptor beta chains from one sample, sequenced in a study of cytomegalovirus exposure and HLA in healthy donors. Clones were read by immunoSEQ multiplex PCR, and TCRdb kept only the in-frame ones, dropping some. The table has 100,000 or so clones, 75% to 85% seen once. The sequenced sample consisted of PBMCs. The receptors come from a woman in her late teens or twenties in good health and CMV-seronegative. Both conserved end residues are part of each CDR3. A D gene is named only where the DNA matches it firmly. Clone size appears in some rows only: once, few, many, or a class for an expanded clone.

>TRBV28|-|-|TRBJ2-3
TGTGCCAGCAGTTTACTGAGGCTTGCAGATACGCAGTATTTT
CASSLLRLADTQYF
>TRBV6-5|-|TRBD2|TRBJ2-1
TGTGCCAGCGGCCAGGGACTAGCGGTCTACAATGAGCAGTTCTTC
CASGQGLAVYNEQFF
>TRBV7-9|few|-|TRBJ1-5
TGTTCCGCAGGCCGCAATCAGCCCCAGCATTTT
CSAGRNQPQHF
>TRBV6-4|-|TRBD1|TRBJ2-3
TGTGCCAGCAGCCCCGGGACAGTCGCAGATACGCAGTATTTT
CASSPGTVADTQYF
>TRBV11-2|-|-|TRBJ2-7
TGTGCCAGCAGCTTCAGCGGGCCCTCCTACGAGCAGTACTTC
CASSFSGPSYEQYF
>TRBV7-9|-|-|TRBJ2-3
TGTTCCAGCAGCTTTCAGGGGGATACGCAGTATTTT
CSSSFQGDTQYF
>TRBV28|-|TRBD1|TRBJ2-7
TGTGCCAGCAGTATTCTCCGGGACAGGGGGTACGAGCAGTACTTC
CASSILRDRGYEQYF
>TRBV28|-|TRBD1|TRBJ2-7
TGTGCCAGCCGACAGGGCGGAACCTACGAGCAGTACTTC
CASRQGGTYEQYF
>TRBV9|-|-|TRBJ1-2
TGTGCCAGCAGCGGCGGCAACTATGGCTACACCTTC
CASSGGNYGYTF
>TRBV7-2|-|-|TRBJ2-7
TGTGCCAGCAGCTTAGGTATTTCTACGGGCGAGCAGTACTTC
CASSLGISTGEQYF
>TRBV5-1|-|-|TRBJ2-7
TGCGCCAGCAGCTTGGTTGGGGCTTCCAGCTCCTACGAGCAGTACTTC
CASSLVGASSSYEQYF
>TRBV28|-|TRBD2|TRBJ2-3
TGTGCCAGCAGTACTAGCGGGAGGAGTACAGATACGCAGTATTTT
CASSTSGRSTDTQYF
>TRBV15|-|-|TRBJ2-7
TGTGCCACCAGCAGAGATCGAGGTCTAGCTGACGCCTACGAGCAGTACTTC
CATSRDRGLADAYEQYF
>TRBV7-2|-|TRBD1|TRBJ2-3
TGTGCCAGCAGCTTAGGGCGAGGGGGCGCGGGCACAGATACGCAGTATTTT
CASSLGRGGAGTDTQYF
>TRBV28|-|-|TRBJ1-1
TGTGCCAGCAGTTTGTTGATCCGGGAGGAAGCTTTCTTT
CASSLLIREEAFF
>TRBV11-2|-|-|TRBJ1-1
TGTGCCAGCACCTACAGGGAGAACACTGAAGCTTTCTTT
CASTYRENTEAFF
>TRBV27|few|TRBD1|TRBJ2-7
TGTGCCAGCGGCGGGACAGGGGGTTTTGGTGCAAATCTGTACTTC
CASGGTGGFGANLYF
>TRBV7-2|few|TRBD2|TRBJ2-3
TGTGCCAGCAGCCCCCGACTAGCGGGGGTCACAGATACGCAGTATTTT
CASSPRLAGVTDTQYF
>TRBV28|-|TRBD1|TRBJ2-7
TGTGCCAGCAGTCTCCTGGGACAGTCCTACGAGCAGTACTTC
CASSLLGQSYEQYF
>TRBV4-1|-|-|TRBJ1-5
TGCGCCAGCAGCCAAGATAGTACCCAGCCCCAGCATTTT
CASSQDSTQPQHF
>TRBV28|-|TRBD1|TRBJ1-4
TGTGCCAGCAGTTCCCGGACAGGAAATGAAAAACTGTTTTTT
CASSSRTGNEKLFF
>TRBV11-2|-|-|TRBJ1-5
TGTGCCAGCAGCTTGTCAGGAAATCAGCCCCAGCATTTT
CASSLSGNQPQHF
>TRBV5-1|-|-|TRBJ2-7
TGCGCCAGCAGCCCCTGGGGACAATACGAGCAGTACTTC
CASSPWGQYEQYF
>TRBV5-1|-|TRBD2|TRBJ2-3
TGCGCCAGCGTTTGGGGGACTAGCGCTTCAGATACGCAGTATTTT
CASVWGTSASDTQYF
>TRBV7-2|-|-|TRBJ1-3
TGTGCCAGCAGCCCATGGTTTAGTTCTGGAAACACCATATATTTT
CASSPWFSSGNTIYF
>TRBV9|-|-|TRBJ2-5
TGTGCCAGCAGCCCTCAGACAGGATTCGCAGAGACCCAGTACTTC
CASSPQTGFAETQYF
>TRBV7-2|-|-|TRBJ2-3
TGTGCCAGCAGCTTAAGAGGCGCAGATACGCAGTATTTT
CASSLRGADTQYF
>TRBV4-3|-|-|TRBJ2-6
TGCGCCAGCAGCCAGGGGGGTGGGGCCAACGTCCTGACTTTC
CASSQGGGANVLTF
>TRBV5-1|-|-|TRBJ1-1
TGCGCCAGCAGCTTGCTTCCAGGGAAGATGGGAAACACTGAAGCTTTCTTT
CASSLLPGKMGNTEAFF
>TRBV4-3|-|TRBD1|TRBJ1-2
TGCGCCAGCAGCCACCACCGGACAGGAAACTATGGCTACACCTTC
CASSHHRTGNYGYTF
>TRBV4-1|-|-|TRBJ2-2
TGCGCCAGCAGCCAAGGACAGGGCGGGGATTTGAACACCGGGGAGCTGTTTTTT
CASSQGQGGDLNTGELFF
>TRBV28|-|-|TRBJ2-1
TGTGCCAGCAGCCCGGATTTTGGGCTGATCAATGAGCAGTTCTTC
CASSPDFGLINEQFF
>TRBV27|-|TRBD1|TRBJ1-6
TGTGCCAGCAGCCACAGAACCTGGACAGGGGCCCGCGTCAATGGGAATTCACCCCTCCACTTT
CASSHRTWTGARVNGNSPLHF
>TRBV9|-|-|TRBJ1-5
TGTGCCAGCAGCCCCGGGGGGGGGCCGTCGCCCCAGCATTTT
CASSPGGGPSPQHF
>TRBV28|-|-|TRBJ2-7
TGTGCCAGCAGTGCGGACTTTACCTACGAGCAGTACTTC
CASSADFTYEQYF
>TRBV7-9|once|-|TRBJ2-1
TGTGCCAGCAGCTTAGGGGGGGTAAAGCAGTTCTTC
CASSLGGVKQFF
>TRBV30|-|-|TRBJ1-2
TGTGCCTGGAGTGTTCTGGGCAGGGCCGACTATGGCTACACCTTC
CAWSVLGRADYGYTF
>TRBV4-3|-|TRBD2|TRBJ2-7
TGCGCCAGCAGCCAAGCACGTCCAGCGGGAGCCTCCTACGAGCAGTACTTC
CASSQARPAGASYEQYF
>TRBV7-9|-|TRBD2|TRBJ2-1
TGTTCCAGCAGCCCAGCTCCGCGGAGAGGCGGGAGGGCATACAATGAGCAGTTCTTC
CSSSPAPRRGGRAYNEQFF
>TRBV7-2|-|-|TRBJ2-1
TGTGCCAGCAGACTAGACGAAAATAACAATGAGCAGTTCTTC
CASRLDENNNEQFF
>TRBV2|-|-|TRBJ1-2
TGTGCCAGCAGTGCCGACCCGACCCTTCCGGGGACCTTC
CASSADPTLPGTF
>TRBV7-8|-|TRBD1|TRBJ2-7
TGTGCCAGCAGCCGCCTCGGGACAGCCAACTACGAGCAGTACTTC
CASSRLGTANYEQYF
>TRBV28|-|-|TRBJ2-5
TGTGCCAGCAGCAGCGCCTCGGTGACCCAGTACTTC
CASSSASVTQYF
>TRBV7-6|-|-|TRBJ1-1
TGTGCCAGCAGCTTAGAAGGGGGAGGGGACACTGAAGCTTTCTTT
CASSLEGGGDTEAFF
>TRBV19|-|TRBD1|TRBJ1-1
TGTGCCAGTAGCCGGACAGGTCTTGAGAGCACTGAAGCTTTCTTT
CASSRTGLESTEAFF
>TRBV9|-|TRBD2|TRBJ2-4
TGTGCCAGCAGCGCGGCCGGGAGGGAAGCCAAAAACATTCAGTACTTC
CASSAAGREAKNIQYF
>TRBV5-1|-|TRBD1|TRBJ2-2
TGCGCCAGCAGCCCTAGACAGGGGGCGGACGGGGAGCTGTTTTTT
CASSPRQGADGELFF
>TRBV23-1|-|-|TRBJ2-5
TGCGCCAGCACAACAAAGTGGAGGGAGCAGTACTTC
CASTTKWREQYF
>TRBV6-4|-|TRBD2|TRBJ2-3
TGTGCCAGCAGTGACTCCAGTAGCGGGGACACAGATACGCAGTATTTT
CASSDSSSGDTDTQYF
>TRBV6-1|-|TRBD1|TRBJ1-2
TGTGCCAGCACCAAAGCGGGACAGGGGTACTATGGCTACACCTTC
CASTKAGQGYYGYTF
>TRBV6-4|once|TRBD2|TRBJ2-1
TGTGCCAGCAGTGAGTCGGGACTAAGCGGGGCCAATGAGCAGTTCTTC
CASSESGLSGANEQFF
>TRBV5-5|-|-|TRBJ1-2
TGTGCCAGCACCCCCAGGGGTTTGGGCTACACCTTC
CASTPRGLGYTF
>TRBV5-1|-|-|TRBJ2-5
TGCGCCAGCAGCTTGGTGATGGACTCCCAAGAGACCCAGTACTTC
CASSLVMDSQETQYF
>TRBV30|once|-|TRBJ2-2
TGTGCCTGGAGAGGACTGGGGGAGCTGTTTTTT
CAWRGLGELFF
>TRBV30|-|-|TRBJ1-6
TGTGCCTGGAGAGGCGCGGCCTATAATTCACCCCTCCACTTT
CAWRGAAYNSPLHF